The entry below describes one T cell receptor (beta chain). In the original workflow: The assay estimated nucleated cells by amplifying reference gene primers. Clones were read by immunoSEQ multiplex PCR, and TCRdb kept only the in-frame ones, dropping some. The V and J calls and clone size were taken over from that table, and D and trimming were inferred from the DNA. The table has about 200,000 clones, around 90% seen once. This entry is derived from a study of blood T cell repertoires in COVID-19. Study-wide context: The United States, Italy and Spain were the sources of the acute and convalescent COVID-19 samples. Sources were T cells, B-cell-depleted T cells, or PBMCs; the material itself was cDNA or gDNA.

Germline V gene lookup returns CDR1 MDHEN and CDR2 SYDVKM. V was pared by 6 bases and J by 5 bases, with 10 bases of the junction left unmatched. This CDR3 has 17 amino acids. Sequencing was performed on peripheral blood. The origin of this receptor is a human donor in a cohort sampled during active COVID-19. The rearrangement links TRBV28 to TRBJ2-1, with TRBD2 matching over 13 bases. CDR3 sequence reads: CASSSGLAGLTNNEQFF. The CDR3, as DNA: TGTGCCAGCAGCTCGGGACTAGCGGGGCTAACGAACAATGAGCAGTTCTTC.